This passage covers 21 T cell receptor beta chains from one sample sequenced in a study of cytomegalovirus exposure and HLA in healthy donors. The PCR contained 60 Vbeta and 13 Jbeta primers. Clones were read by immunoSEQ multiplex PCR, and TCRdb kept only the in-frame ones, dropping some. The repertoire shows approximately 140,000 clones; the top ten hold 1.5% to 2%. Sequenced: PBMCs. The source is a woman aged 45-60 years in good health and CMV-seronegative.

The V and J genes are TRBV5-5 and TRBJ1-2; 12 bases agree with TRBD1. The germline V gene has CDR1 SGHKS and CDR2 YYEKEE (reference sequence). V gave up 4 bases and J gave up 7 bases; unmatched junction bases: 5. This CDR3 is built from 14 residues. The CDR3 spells CASSVRDRGLGYTF. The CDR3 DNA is TGTGCCAGCAGCGTGAGGGACAGGGGGCTTGGCTACACCTTC.

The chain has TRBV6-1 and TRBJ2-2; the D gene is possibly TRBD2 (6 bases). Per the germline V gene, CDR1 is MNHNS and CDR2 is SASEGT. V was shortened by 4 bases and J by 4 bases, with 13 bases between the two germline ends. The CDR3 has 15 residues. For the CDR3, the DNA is TGTGCCAGCAGTGGACTAGGATCTCTCACCGGGGAGCTGTTTTTT. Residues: CASSGLGSLTGELFF.

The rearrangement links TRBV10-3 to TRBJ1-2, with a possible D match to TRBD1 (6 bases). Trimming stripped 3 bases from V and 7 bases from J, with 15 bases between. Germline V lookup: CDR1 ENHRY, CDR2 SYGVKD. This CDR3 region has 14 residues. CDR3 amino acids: CAISEQGQIVGYTF. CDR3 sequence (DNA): TGTGCCATCAGTGAACAAGGACAGATCGTTGGCTACACCTTC.

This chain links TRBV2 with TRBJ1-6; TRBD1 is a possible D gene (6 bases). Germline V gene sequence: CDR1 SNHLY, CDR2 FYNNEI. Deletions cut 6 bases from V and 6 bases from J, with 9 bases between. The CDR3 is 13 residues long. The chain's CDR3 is CASRRGSNSPLHF. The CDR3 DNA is TGTGCCAGCAGGAGGGGGAGTAATTCACCCCTCCACTTT.

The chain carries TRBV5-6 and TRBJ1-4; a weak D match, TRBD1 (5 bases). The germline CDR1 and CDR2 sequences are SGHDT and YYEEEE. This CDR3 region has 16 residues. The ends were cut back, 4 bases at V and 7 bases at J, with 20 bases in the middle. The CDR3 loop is CASSPTGRGGGEKLFF. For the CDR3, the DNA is TGTGCCAGCAGCCCGACGGGTCGGGGGGGAGGTGAAAAACTGTTTTTT.

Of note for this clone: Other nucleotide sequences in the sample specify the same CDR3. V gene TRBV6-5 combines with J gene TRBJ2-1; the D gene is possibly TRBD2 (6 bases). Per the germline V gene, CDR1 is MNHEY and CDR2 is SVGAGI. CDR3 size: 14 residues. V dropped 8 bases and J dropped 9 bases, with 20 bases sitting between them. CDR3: CASSAPGEGSEQFF. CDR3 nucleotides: TGTGCCAGCTCAGCCCCGGGAGAGGGAAGTGAGCAGTTCTTC.

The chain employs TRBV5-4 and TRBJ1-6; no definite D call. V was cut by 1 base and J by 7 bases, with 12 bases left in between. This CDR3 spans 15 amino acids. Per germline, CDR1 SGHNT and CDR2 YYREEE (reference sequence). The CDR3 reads CASSLSGVMNSPLHF. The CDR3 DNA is TGTGCCAGCAGCTTGAGCGGGGTGATGAATTCACCCCTCCACTTT.

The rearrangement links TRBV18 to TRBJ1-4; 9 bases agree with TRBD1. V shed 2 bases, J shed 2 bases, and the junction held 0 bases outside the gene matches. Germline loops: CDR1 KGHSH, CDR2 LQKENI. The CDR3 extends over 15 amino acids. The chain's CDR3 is CASSPGTGTNEKLFF. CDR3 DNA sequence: TGTGCCAGCTCACCAGGGACAGGGACTAATGAAAAACTGTTTTTT.

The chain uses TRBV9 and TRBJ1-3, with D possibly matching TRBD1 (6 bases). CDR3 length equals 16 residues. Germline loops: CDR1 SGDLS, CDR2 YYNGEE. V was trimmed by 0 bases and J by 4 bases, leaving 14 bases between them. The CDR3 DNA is TGTGCCAGCAGCGTAGCCAGGGGAGGGTTCGGAAACACCATATATTTT. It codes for CASSVARGGFGNTIYF.

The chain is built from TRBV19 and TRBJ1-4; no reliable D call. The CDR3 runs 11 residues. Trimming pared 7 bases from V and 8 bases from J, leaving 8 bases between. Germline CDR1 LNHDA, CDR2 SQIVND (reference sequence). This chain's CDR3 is CASTGEEKLFF. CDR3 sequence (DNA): TGTGCCAGTACCGGGGAAGAAAAACTGTTTTTT.

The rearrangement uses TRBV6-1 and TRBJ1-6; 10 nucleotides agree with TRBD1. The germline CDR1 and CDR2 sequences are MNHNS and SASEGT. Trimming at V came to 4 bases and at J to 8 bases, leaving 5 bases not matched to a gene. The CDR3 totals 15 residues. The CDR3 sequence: CASSARTGGYSPLHF. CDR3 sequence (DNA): TGTGCCAGCAGTGCCCGGACAGGGGGGTATTCACCCCTCCACTTT.

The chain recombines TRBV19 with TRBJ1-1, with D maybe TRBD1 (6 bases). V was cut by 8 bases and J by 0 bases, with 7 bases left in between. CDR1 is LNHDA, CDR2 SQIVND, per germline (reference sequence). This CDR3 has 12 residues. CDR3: CASWDMNTEAFF. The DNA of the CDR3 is TGTGCCAGTTGGGACATGAACACTGAAGCTTTCTTT.

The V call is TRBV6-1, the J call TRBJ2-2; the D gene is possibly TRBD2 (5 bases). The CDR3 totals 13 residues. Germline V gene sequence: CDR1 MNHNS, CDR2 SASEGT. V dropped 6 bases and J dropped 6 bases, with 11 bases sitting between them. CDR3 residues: CASSPLGAGELFF. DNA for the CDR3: TGTGCCAGCAGCCCACTAGGCGCCGGGGAGCTGTTTTTT.

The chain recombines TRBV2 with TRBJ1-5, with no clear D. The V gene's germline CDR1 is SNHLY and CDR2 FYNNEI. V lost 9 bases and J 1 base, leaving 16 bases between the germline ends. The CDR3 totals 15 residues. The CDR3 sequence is CASRIQLLSNQPQHF. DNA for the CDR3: TGTGCCAGTAGAATACAGCTTTTGAGCAATCAGCCCCAGCATTTT.

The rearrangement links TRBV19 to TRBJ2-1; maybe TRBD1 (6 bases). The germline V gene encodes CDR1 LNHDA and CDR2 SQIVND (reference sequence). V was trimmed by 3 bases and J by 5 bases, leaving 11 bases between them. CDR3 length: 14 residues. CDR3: CASSIRGQNNEQFF. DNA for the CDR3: TGTGCCAGTAGTATCAGGGGACAAAACAATGAGCAGTTCTTC. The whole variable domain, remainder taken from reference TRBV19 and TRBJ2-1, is DGGITQSPKYLFRKEGQNVTLSCEQNLNHDAMYWYRQDPGQGLRLIYYSQIVNDFQKGDIAEGYSVSREKKESFPLTVTSAQKNPTAFYLCASSIRGQNNEQFFGPGTRLTVL.

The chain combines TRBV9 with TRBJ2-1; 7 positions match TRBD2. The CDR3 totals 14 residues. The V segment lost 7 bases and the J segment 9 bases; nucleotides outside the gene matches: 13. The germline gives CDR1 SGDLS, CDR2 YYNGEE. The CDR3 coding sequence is TGTGCCAGCTTACGGGAGGACCCGTCGGTTGAGCAGTTCTTC. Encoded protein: CASLREDPSVEQFF.

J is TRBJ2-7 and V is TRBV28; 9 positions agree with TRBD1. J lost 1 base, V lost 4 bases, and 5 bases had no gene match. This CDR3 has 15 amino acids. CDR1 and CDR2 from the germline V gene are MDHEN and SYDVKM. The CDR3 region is CASSSSGTGSYEQYF. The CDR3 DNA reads TGTGCCAGCAGTTCCTCCGGGACAGGGTCCTACGAGCAGTACTTC.

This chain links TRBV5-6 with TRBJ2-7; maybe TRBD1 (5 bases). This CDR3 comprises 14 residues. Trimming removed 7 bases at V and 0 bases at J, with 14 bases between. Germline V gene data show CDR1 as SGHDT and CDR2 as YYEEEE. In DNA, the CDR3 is TGTGCCAGCGGAAGACAGTACACCTCCTACGAGCAGTACTTC. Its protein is CASGRQYTSYEQYF.

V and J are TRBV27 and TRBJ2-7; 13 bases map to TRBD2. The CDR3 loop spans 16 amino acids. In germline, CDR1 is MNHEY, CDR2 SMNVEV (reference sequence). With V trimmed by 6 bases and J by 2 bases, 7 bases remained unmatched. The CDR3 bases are TGTGCCAGCAGCCGCTCCGGGACTAGCGGGACCTACGAGCAGTACTTC. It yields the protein CASSRSGTSGTYEQYF.

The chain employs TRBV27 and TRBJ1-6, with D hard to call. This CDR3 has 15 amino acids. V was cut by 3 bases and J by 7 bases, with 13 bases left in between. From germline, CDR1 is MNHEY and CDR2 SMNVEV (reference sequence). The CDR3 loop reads CASSFTVHGNSPLHF. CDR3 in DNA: TGTGCCAGCAGTTTTACAGTTCATGGGAATTCACCCCTCCACTTT.

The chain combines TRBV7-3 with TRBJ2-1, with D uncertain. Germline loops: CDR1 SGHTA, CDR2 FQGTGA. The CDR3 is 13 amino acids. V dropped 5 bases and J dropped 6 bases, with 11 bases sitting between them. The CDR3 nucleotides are TGTGCCAGCAGCGCGGCAATCGGCAATGAGCAGTTCTTC. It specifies CASSAAIGNEQFF.